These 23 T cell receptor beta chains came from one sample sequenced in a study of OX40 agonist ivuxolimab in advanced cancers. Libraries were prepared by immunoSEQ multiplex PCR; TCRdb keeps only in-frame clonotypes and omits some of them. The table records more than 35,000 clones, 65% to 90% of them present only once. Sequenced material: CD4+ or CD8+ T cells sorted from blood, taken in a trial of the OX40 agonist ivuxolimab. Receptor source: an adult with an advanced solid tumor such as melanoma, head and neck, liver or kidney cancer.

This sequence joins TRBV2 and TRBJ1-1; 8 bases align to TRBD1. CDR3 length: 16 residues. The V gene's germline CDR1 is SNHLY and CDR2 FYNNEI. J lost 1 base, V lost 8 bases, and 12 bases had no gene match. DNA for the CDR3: TGTGCCAGCGTTGTGGGGCAGGGGGCTACGAACACTGAAGCTTTCTTT. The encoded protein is CASVVGQGATNTEAFF.

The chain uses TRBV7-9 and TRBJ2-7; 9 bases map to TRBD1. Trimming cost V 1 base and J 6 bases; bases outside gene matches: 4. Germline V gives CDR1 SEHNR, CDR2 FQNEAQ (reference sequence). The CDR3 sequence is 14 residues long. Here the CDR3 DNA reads TGTGCCAGCAGCTTAGTGGACAGGGGCAGCGAGCAGTACTTC. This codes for CASSLVDRGSEQYF.

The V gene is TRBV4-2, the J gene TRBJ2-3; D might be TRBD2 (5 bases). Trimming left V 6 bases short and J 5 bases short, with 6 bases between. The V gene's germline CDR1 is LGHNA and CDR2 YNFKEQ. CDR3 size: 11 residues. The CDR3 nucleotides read TGTGCCAGCAGGGCGGGAGATACGCAGTATTTT. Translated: CASRAGDTQYF.

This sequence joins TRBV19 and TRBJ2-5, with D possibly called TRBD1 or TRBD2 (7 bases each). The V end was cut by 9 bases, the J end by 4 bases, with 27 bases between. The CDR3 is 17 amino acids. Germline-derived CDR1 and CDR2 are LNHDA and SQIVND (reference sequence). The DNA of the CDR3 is TGTGCCAGAATTGGGGCCGGGGGGCAGGGGGATCGAGAGACCCAGTACTTC. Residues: CARIGAGGQGDRETQYF. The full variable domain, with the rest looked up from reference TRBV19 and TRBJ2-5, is DGGITQSPKYLFRKEGQNVTLSCEQNLNHDAMYWYRQDPGQGLRLIYYSQIVNDFQKGDIAEGYSVSREKKESFPLTVTSAQKNPTAFYLCARIGAGGQGDRETQYFGPGTRLLVL.

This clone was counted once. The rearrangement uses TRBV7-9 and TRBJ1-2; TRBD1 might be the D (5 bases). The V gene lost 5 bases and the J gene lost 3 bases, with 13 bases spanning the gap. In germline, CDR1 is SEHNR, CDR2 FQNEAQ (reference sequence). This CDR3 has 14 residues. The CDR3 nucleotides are TGTGCCAGCAGCCCACGCTTAGGGGACTATGGCTACACCTTC. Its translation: CASSPRLGDYGYTF.

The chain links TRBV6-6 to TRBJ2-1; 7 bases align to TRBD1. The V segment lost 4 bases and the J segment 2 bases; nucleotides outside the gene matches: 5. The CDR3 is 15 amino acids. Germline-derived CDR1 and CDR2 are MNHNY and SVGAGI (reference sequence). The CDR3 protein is CASSSTGITYNEQFF. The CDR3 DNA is TGTGCCAGCAGTTCGACAGGGATAACCTACAATGAGCAGTTCTTC.

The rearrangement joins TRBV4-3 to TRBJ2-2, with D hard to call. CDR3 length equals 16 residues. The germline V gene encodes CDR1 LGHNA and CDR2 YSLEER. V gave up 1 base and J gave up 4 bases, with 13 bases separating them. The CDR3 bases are TGCGCCAGCAGCCAAGCAGACCCATTCCTCACCGGGGAGCTGTTTTTT. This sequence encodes CASSQADPFLTGELFF.

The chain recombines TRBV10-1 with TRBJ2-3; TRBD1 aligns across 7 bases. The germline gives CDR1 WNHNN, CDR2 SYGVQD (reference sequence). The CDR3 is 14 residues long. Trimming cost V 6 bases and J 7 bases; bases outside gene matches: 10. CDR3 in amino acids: CASRSDRKPNTQYF. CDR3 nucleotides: TGCGCCAGCAGATCGGACAGGAAACCGAATACGCAGTATTTT.

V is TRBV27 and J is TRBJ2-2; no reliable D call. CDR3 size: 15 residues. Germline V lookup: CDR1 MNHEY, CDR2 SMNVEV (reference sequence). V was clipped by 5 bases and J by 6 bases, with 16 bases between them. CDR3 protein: CASSTWSGIPGELFF. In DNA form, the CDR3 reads TGTGCCAGCAGTACGTGGAGTGGTATACCCGGGGAGCTGTTTTTT.

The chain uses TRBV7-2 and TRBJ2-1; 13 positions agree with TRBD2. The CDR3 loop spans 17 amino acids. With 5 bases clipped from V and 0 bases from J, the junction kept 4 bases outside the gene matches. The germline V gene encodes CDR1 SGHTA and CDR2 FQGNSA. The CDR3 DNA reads TGTGCCAGCAGCCCAAGGACTAGCGGGAGCTCCTACAATGAGCAGTTCTTC. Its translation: CASSPRTSGSSYNEQFF.

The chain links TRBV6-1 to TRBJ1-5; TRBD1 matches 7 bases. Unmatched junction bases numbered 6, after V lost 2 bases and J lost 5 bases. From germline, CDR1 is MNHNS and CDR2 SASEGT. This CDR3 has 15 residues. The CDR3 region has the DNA TGTGCCAGCAGTGAATGGGACAGCTCCTATCAGCCCCAGCATTTT. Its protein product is CASSEWDSSYQPQHF.

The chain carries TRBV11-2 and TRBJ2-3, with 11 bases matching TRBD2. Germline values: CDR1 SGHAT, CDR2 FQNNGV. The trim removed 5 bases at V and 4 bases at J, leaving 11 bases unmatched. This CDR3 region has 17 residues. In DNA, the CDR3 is TGTGCCAGCAGCCCCCGGGGGGCTAGCGGGGGGCCAGATACGCAGTATTTT. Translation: CASSPRGASGGPDTQYF.

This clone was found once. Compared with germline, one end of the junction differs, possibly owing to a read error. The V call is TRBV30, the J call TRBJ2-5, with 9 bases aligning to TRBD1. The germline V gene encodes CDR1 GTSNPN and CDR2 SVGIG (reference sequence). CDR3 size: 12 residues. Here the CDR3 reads CAWSVSSRDRDF. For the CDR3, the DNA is TGTGCCTGGAGTGTATCGAGTCGGGACAGGGACTTC.

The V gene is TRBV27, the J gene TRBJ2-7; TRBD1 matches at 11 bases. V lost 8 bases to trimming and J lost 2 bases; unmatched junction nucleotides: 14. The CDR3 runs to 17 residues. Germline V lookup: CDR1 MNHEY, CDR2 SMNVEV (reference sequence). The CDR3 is CASRDRGILTFPYEQYF. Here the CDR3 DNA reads TGTGCCAGCCGGGACAGGGGGATTCTAACCTTTCCCTACGAGCAGTACTTC.

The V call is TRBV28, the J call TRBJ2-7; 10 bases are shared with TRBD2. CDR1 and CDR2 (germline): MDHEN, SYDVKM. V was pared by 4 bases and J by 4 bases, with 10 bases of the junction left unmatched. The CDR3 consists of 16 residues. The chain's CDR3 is CASSYPQTAGGYEQYF. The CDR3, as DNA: TGTGCCAGCAGTTATCCCCAGACAGCGGGAGGGTACGAGCAGTACTTC.

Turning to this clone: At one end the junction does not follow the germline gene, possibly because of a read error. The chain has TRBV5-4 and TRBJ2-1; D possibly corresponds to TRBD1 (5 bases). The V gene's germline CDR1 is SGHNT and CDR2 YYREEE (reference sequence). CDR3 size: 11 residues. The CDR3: CASSLDSVRVF. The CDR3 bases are TGTGCCAGCAGCTTGGACTCCGTCAGGGTCTTC.

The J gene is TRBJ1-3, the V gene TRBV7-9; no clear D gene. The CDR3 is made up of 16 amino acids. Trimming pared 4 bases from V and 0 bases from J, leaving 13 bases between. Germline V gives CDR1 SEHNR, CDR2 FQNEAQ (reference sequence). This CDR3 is CASSSARPFSGNTIYF. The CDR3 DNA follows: TGTGCCAGCAGCTCGGCCAGACCTTTCTCTGGAAACACCATATATTTT.

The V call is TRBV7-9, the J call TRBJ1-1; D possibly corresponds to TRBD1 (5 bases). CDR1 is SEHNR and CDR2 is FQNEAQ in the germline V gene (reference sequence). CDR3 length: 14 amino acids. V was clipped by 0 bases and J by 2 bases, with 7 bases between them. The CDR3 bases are TGTGCCAGCAGCTTAGCGACAGCCAACACTGAAGCTTTCTTT. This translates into CASSLATANTEAFF.

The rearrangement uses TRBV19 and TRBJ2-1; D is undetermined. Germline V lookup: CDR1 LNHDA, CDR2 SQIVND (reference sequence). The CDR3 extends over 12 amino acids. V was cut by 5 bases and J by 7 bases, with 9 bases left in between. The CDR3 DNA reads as TGTGCCAGTAGTCCAGGTGGGAATGAGCAGTTCTTC. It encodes CASSPGGNEQFF.

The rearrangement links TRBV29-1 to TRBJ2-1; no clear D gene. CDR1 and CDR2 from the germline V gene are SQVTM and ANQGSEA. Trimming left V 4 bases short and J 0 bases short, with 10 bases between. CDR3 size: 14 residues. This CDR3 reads CSVAPASSYNEQFF. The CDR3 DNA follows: TGCAGCGTTGCCCCCGCGAGCTCCTACAATGAGCAGTTCTTC.

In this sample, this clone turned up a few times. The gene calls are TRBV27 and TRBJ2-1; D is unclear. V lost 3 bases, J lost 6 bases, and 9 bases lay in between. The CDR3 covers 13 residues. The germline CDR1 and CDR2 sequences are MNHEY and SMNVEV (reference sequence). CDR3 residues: CASSFSRINEQFF. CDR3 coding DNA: TGTGCCAGCAGTTTCTCTAGGATCAATGAGCAGTTCTTC.

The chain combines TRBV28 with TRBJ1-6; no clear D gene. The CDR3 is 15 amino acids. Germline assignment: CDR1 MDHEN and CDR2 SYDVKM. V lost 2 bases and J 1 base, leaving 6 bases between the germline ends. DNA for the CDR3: TGTGCCAGCAGTTTAAGAGAATCCTATAATTCACCCCTCCACTTT. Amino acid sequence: CASSLRESYNSPLHF.

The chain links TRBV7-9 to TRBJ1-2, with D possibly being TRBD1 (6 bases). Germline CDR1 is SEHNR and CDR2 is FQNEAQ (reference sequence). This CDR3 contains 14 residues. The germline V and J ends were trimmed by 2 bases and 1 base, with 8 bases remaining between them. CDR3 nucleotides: TGTGCCAGCAGCTTAACAGGGAGTAACTATGGCTACACCTTC. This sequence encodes CASSLTGSNYGYTF.